Each of the 14 T cell receptor beta chains below was sequenced from the same sample in a study of blood T cell repertoires in COVID-19. Profiled with immunoSEQ multiplex PCR; TCRdb holds only in-frame clones, not every one. The sample holds around 400,000 clones, 70% to 90% seen once. The sample comprised peripheral blood. The receptors originated from a woman aged 25 to 39 with COVID-19, enrolled during active disease.

Only a few counts were recorded for this clone. The rearrangement uses TRBV5-1 and TRBJ1-2; TRBD1 might be the D (5 bases). CDR1 is SGHRS, CDR2 YFSETQ, per germline. The V end lost 7 bases, the J end lost 2 bases, and 12 bases lay between the germline ends. The CDR3 runs 13 residues. The CDR3 DNA is TGCGCCAGCGCCCCGGAGGGGAACTATGGCTACACCTTC. This codes for CASAPEGNYGYTF.

The chain recombines TRBV2 with TRBJ2-7; D is possibly TRBD1 (7 bases). Trimming cost V 8 bases and J 3 bases, with 14 bases left between them. Germline CDR1 reads SNHLY; CDR2 reads FYNNEI. The CDR3 is 13 amino acids. The CDR3 sequence is CASGGTVGYEQYF. CDR3 sequence (DNA): TGTGCCAGCGGGGGGACAGTAGGCTACGAGCAGTACTTC.

The chain combines TRBV19 with TRBJ2-7, with 7 bases aligning to TRBD2. Unmatched junction bases numbered 18, after V lost 5 bases and J lost 5 bases. This CDR3 comprises 17 residues. In germline, CDR1 is LNHDA, CDR2 SQIVND (reference sequence). The CDR3 region has the DNA TGTGCCAGTAGTGACTTGACTGGTCAGGGAGGGACTCACGAGCAGTACTTC. Translated, it gives CASSDLTGQGGTHEQYF.

The chain uses TRBV5-6 and TRBJ2-3; TRBD2 matches at 7 bases. Germline lookup yields CDR1 SGHDT and CDR2 YYEEEE. The length of the CDR3 is 17 residues. V was pared by 3 bases and J by 5 bases, with 15 bases of the junction left unmatched. In nucleotides, the CDR3 is TGTGCCAGCAGCTCGACAGTTGCGGGAGTTCGTGGAGATACGCAGTATTTT. Residues: CASSSTVAGVRGDTQYF.

J is TRBJ1-1 and V is TRBV9; D perhaps matches TRBD1 (6 bases). Germline V gene data show CDR1 as SGDLS and CDR2 as YYNGEE. This CDR3 is 12 amino acids long. The V and J ends lost 4 bases and 8 bases respectively, with 12 bases between them. The CDR3 DNA sequence: TGTGCCAGCAGCCCGACAGGATACGAAGCTTTCTTT. Its protein product is CASSPTGYEAFF.

This rearrangement joins TRBV18 to TRBJ2-5; D is possibly TRBD2 (6 bases). The germline V gene encodes CDR1 KGHSH and CDR2 LQKENI. This CDR3 spans 15 amino acids. V was clipped by 2 bases and J by 5 bases, with 15 bases between them. The CDR3 DNA sequence: TGTGCCAGCTCACCAGACGCCCCCCGGGGGGAGACCCAGTACTTC. This codes for CASSPDAPRGETQYF.

This clone is a singleton in its sample. The rearrangement links TRBV30 to TRBJ1-1; possibly TRBD1 for D (6 bases). The CDR3 has 12 amino acids. The V and J ends lost 4 bases and 8 bases respectively, with 14 bases between them. The germline V gene encodes CDR1 GTSNPN and CDR2 SVGIG (reference sequence). CDR3 DNA: TGTGCCTGGAACCTCATAGGGGGAGAAGCTTTCTTT. Translated, it gives CAWNLIGGEAFF.

Only one count was recorded for this clone. This chain uses TRBV11-2 with TRBJ1-2; D is ambiguous. Trimming stripped 5 bases from V and 4 bases from J, with 11 bases between. Looked up from germline, CDR1 is SGHAT and CDR2 is FQNNGV. The CDR3 covers 13 residues. Here the CDR3 DNA reads TGTGCCAGCAGCCTAGGTATGGCCTATGGCTACACCTTC. Translated, it gives CASSLGMAYGYTF.

This rearrangement joins TRBV3-1 (or the pseudogene TRBV3-2) to TRBJ1-2, with 7 bases fitting TRBD1. V lost 2 bases, J lost 0 bases, and 6 bases stayed unmatched. CDR1 and CDR2 from the germline V gene are LGHDT and YNNKEL (reference sequence). The CDR3 has 16 amino acids. The CDR3 DNA follows: TGTGCCAGCAGCCAACCCTTGACAGGGACTAACTATGGCTACACCTTC. It is translated as CASSQPLTGTNYGYTF.

This chain links TRBV28 with TRBJ2-7; 7 bases match TRBD1. Germline CDR1 reads MDHEN; CDR2 reads SYDVKM. This CDR3 spans 15 amino acids. V dropped 5 bases and J dropped 7; count of bases not matched to a gene: 14. The DNA of the CDR3 is TGTGCCAGCAGTAGGGCAGACAGGGACGGACGGGAGCAGTACTTC. Translation: CASSRADRDGREQYF.

CDR3 bases: TGTGCCACCAGTGCCCGGACTAGCGGGAGGGAAGGAAACATTCAGTACTTC. Protein product: CATSARTSGREGNIQYF. This chain joins TRBV24-1 and TRBJ2-4, with 15 bases that match TRBD2. CDR3 size: 17 residues. Germline V lookup: CDR1 KGHDR, CDR2 SFDVKD. V lost 5 bases, J lost 6 bases, and 7 bases stayed unmatched.

The V call is TRBV6-2 or TRBV6-3, the J call TRBJ2-4; 8 nucleotides align to TRBD2. Per the germline V gene, CDR1 is MNHEY and CDR2 is SVGEGT. The length of the CDR3 is 19 residues. J lost 0 bases, V lost 2 bases, and 12 bases had no gene match. The CDR3: CASSYILAGNLLAKNIQYF. DNA of the CDR3: TGTGCCAGCAGTTACATTCTAGCGGGTAATCTATTAGCCAAAAACATTCAGTACTTC.

The chain recombines TRBV28 with TRBJ2-3; 12 positions match TRBD2. The ends lost 6 bases at V and 3 bases at J; junction bases unmatched: 10. Germline CDR1 and CDR2: MDHEN and SYDVKM. The CDR3 has 17 amino acids. CDR3 sequence reads: CASRTSGRWRKTDTQYF. The CDR3 region has the DNA TGTGCCAGCAGGACTAGCGGGAGATGGAGGAAGACAGATACGCAGTATTTT.

This clone came up once. The chain joins TRBV28 to TRBJ2-3; weak D call: TRBD1 (5 bases). This CDR3 spans 13 amino acids. Germline lookup yields CDR1 MDHEN and CDR2 SYDVKM. The ends were cut back, 6 bases at V and 0 bases at J, with 7 bases in the middle. CDR3 bases: TGTGCCAGCAGACCAGGGAGCACAGATACGCAGTATTTT. Amino acid sequence: CASRPGSTDTQYF.